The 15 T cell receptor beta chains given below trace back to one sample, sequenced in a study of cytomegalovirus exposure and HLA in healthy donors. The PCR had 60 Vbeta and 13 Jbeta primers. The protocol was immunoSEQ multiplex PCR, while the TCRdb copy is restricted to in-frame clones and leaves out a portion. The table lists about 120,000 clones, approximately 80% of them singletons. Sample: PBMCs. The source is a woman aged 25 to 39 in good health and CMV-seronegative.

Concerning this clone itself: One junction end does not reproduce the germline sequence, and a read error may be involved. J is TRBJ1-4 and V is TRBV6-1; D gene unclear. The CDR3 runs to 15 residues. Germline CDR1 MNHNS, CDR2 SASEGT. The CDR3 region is CASTAAGSTSEKLFF. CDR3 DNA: TGTGCCAGCACTGCAGCGGGGTCAACTAGTGAAAAACTGTTTTTT.

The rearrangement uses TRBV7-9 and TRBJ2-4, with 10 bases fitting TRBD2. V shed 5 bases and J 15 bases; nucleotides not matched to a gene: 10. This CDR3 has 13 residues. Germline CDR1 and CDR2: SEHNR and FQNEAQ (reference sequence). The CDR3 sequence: CASSPRTSGGWYF. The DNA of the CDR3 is TGTGCCAGCAGCCCGCGGACTAGCGGTGGGTGGTACTTC.

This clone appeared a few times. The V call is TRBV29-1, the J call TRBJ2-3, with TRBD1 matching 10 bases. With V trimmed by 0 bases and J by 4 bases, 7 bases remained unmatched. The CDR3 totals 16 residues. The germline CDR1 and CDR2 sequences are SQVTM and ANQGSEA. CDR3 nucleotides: TGCAGCGTTGAAGATTGGACAGGGGGAGCGTCAGATACGCAGTATTTT. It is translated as CSVEDWTGGASDTQYF.

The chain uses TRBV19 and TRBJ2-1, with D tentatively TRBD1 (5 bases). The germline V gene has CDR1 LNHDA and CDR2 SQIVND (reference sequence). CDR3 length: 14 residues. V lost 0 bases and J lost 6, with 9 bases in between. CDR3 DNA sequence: TGTGCCAGTAGTATAGATGGCGACAGCAATGAGCAGTTCTTC. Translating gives CASSIDGDSNEQFF.

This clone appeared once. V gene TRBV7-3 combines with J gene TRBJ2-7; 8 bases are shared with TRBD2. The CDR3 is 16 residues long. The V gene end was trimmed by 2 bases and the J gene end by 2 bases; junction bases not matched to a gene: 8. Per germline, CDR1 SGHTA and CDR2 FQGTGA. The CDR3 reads CASSLALAGDPYEQYF. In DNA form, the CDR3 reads TGTGCCAGCAGCTTAGCCCTAGCGGGTGACCCCTACGAGCAGTACTTC.

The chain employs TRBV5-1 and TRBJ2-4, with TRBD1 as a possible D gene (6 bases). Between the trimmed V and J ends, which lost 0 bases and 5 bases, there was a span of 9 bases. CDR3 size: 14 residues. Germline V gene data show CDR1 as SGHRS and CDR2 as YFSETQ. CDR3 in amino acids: CASSLAGVENIQYF. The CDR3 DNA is TGCGCCAGCAGCTTGGCAGGGGTTGAAAACATTCAGTACTTC.

CDR3 protein: CASSLYRGSNQPQHF. Written as DNA, the CDR3 is TGTGCCAGCAGTTTATATCGGGGTAGCAATCAGCCCCAGCATTTT. The chain has TRBV28 and TRBJ1-5; no clear D. Germline V gene sequence: CDR1 MDHEN, CDR2 SYDVKM. V lost 1 base to trimming and J lost 0 bases, with 7 bases between them. The CDR3 extends over 15 amino acids. The whole variable domain, remainder taken from reference TRBV28 and TRBJ1-5, is DVKVTQSSRYLVKRTGEKVFLECVQDMDHENMFWYRQDPGLGLRLIYFSYDVKMKEKGDIPEGYSVSREKKERFSLILESASTNQTSMYLCASSLYRGSNQPQHFGDGTRLSIL.

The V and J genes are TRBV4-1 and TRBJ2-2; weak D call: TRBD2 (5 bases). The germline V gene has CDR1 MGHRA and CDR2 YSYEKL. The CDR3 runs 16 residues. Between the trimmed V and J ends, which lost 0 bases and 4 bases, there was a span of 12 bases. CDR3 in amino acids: CASSQESLAGTGELFF. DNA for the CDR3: TGCGCCAGCAGCCAAGAGTCCCTAGCTGGCACCGGGGAGCTGTTTTTT.

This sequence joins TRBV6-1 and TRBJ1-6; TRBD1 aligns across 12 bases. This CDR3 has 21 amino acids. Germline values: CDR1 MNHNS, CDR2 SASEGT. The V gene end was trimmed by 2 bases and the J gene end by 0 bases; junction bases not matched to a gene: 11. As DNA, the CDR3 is TGTGCCAGCAGTGAACCCAACCGGGACAGGGGGCGATACTCCTATAATTCACCCCTCCACTTT. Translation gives CASSEPNRDRGRYSYNSPLHF.

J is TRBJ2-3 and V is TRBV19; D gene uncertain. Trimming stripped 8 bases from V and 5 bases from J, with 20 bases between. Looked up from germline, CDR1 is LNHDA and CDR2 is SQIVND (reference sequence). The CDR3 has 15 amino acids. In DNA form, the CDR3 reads TGTGCCAGTTCCCTAATGTTCCTGTCGCAAGATACGCAGTATTTT. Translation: CASSLMFLSQDTQYF.

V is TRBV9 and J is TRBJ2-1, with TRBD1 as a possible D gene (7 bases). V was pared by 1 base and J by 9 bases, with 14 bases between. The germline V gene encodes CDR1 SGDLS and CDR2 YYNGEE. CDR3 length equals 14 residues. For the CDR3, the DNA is TGTGCCAGCAGCGTAACCCATCAGGGGGGTGAGCAGTTCTTC. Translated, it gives CASSVTHQGGEQFF.

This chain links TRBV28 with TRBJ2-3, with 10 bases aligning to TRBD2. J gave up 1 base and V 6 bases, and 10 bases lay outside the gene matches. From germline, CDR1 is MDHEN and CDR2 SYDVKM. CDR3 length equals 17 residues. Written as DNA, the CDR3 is TGTGCCAGCAGCCCTCCCAGACTAGCGGGCGGCACAGATACGCAGTATTTT. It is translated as CASSPPRLAGGTDTQYF.

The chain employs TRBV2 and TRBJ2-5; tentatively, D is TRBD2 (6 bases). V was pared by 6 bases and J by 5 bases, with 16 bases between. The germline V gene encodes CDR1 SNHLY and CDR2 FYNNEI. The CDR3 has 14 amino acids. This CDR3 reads CASSLEGIGETQYF. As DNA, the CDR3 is TGTGCCAGCAGCTTGGAGGGGATAGGGGAGACCCAGTACTTC.

CDR3 sequence: CASSLRQARRETQYF. In DNA, the CDR3 is TGTGCCAGCAGCCTGCGACAGGCCCGGCGGGAGACCCAGTACTTC. The chain has TRBV13 and TRBJ2-5; maybe TRBD1 (6 bases). With 5 bases removed from V and 5 bases from J, the gap between germline ends came to 18 bases. Germline V gene data show CDR1 as PRHDT and CDR2 as FYEKMQ (reference sequence). The CDR3 has 15 residues.

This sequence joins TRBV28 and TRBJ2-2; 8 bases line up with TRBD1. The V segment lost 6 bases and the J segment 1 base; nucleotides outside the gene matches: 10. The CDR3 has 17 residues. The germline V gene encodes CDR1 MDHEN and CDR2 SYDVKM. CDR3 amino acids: CASRPPTGVENTGELFF. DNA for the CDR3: TGTGCCAGCAGACCGCCGACAGGGGTGGAGAACACCGGGGAGCTGTTTTTT.